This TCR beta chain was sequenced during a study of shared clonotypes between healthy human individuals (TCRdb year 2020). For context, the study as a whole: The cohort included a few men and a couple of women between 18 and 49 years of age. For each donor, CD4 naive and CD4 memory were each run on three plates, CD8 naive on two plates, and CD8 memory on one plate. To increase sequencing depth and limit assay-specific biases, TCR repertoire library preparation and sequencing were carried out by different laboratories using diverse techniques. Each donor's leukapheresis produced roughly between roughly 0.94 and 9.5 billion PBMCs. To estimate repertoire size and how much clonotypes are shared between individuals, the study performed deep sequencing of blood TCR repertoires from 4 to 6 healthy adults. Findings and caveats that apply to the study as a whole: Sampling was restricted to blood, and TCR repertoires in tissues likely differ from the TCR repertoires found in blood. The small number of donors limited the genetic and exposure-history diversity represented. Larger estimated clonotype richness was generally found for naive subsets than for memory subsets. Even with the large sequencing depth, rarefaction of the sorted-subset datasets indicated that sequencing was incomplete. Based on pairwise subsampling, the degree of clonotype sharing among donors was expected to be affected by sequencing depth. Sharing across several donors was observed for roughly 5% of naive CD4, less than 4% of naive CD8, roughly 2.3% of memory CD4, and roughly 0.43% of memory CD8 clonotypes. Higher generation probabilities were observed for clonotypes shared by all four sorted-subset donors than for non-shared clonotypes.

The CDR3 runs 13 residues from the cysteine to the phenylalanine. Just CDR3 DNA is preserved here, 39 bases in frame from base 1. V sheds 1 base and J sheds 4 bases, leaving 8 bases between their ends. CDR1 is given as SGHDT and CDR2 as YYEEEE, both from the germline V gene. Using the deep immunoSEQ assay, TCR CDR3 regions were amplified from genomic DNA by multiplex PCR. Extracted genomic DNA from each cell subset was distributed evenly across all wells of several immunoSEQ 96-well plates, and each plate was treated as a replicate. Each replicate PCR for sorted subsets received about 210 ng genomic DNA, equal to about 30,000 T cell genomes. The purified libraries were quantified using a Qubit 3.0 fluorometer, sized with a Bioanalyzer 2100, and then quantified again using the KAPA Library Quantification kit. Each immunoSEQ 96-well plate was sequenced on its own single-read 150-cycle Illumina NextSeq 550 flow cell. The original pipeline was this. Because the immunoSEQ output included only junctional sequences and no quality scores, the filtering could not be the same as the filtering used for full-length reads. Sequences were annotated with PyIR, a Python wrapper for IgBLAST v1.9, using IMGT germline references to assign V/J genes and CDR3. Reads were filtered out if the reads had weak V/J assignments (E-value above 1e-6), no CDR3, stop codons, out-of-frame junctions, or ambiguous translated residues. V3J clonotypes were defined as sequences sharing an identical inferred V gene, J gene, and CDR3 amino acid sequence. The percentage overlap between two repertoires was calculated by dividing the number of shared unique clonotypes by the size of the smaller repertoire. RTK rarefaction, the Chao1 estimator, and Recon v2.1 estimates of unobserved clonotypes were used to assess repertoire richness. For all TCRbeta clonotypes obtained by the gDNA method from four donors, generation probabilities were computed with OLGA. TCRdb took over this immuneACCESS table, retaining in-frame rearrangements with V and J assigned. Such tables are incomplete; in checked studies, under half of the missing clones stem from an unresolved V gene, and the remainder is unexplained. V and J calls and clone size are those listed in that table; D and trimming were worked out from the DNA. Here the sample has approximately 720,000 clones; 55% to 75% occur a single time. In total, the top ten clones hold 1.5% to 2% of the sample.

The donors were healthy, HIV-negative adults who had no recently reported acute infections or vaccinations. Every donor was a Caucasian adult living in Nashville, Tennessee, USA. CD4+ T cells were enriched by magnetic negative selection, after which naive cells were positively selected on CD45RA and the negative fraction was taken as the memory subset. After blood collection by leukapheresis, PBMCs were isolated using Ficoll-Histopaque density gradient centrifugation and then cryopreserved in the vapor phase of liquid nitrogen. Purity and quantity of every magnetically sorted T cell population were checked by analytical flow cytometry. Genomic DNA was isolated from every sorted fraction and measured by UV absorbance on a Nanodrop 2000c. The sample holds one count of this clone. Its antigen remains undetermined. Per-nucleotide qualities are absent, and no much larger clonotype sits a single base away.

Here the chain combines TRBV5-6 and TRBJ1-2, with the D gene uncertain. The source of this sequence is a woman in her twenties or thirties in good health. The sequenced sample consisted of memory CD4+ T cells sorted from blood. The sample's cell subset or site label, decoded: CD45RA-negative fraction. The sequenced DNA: TGTGCCAGCAGCTTGCGAGGGAGCTATGGCTACACCTTC. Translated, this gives CASSLRGSYGYTF.